This T cell receptor beta chain was sequenced in a study of shared clonotypes between healthy human individuals. Study-wide context: CD4 naive and CD4 memory each took three plates per donor, while CD8 naive took two and CD8 memory one.

Study results and caveats: Even with large depth, rarefaction showed that sorted-subset sequencing was incomplete. Only blood samples were collected, and tissue repertoires likely differ.

The CDR3 loop spans 15 amino acids. Germline V gene data show CDR1 as SGDLS and CDR2 as YYNGEE. Trimming cost V 2 bases and J 8 bases; bases outside gene matches: 7. For sorted subsets, 200 ng DNA per replicate equaled 30,000 or so T cell genomes. Sequencing was performed with immunoSEQ multiplex PCR; in TCRdb, only in-frame clones are kept and a portion is missing. The repertoire holds 2 million to 2.5 million clones, with approximately 94% as singletons. Points on this clone: As yet, its antigen is unknown.

The chain carries TRBV9 and TRBJ1-6; 7 bases are shared with TRBD1. What was sequenced was naive CD4+ T cells sorted from blood. Subset reported: CD45RA+ positively selected. This TCR was sampled from a man aged 18 to 30 in good health. The CDR3 nucleotides are TGTGCCAGCAGCGTCCTCCGGGACAGAGATTCACCCCTCCACTTT. This encodes CASSVLRDRDSPLHF.